The 8 T cell receptor beta chains presented below share a single source sample, sequenced in a study of T cell repertoires in cytomegalovirus infection. TCRdb used MiXCR to reprocess the reads, holding one entry per CDR3 protein. In the table there are about 240,000 distinct CDR3 sequences, roughly 6.5% of which are singletons. The source material was PBMCs. The receptors originated from a human donor in good health (CMV status not recorded). Some clones in this sample may be carry-over from other donors' samples.

This sequence joins TRBV13 and TRBJ2-5; D gene ambiguous. V lost 4 bases and J 3 bases, leaving 6 bases between the germline ends. Germline loops: CDR1 PRHDT, CDR2 FYEKMQ (reference sequence). This CDR3 region has 12 residues. DNA of the CDR3: TGTGCCAGCAGCTACGAGAAAGAGACCCAGTACTTC. Protein sequence: CASSYEKETQYF.

This clonotype was seen ten or more times. CDR3 sequence (DNA): TGCAGCGCCGCCGGAGGGCGGATGGACACTGAAGCTTTCTTT. It specifies CSAAGGRMDTEAFF. The J gene is TRBJ1-1, the V gene TRBV29-1; D call uncertain. Deletions cut 7 bases from V and 3 bases from J, with 18 bases between. The CDR3 contains 14 residues. The germline gives CDR1 SQVTM, CDR2 ANQGSEA.

This clonotype was detected ten times or more. The chain links TRBV29-1 to TRBJ1-1; a possible D gene is TRBD1 (5 bases). Per germline, CDR1 SQVTM and CDR2 ANQGSEA. CDR3 length: 12 amino acids. V lost 4 bases to trimming and J lost 4 bases, with 10 bases between them. CDR3 in DNA: TGCAGCGTTGGCAGGGATGCCACTGAAGCTTTCTTT. Encoded protein: CSVGRDATEAFF.

This clonotype turned up a few times. This chain links TRBV20-1 with TRBJ2-7, with D tentatively TRBD1 or TRBD2 (5 bases each). CDR3 length: 12 amino acids. In germline, CDR1 is DFQATT, CDR2 SNEGSKA (reference sequence). V shed 1 base and J shed 7 bases, with 11 bases lying between them. CDR3 residues: CSARGGPGEQYF. CDR3 nucleotides: TGCAGTGCTAGAGGGGGCCCGGGAGAGCAGTACTTC.

In its sample, this clonotype was seen many times. The chain carries TRBV7-8 and TRBJ1-2; D gene unclear. Germline loops: CDR1 SGHVS, CDR2 FQNEAQ. Trimming removed 5 bases from V and 6 bases from J, with 10 bases in between. This CDR3 has 12 residues. CDR3 residues: CASSRDHNGYTF. The CDR3 coding sequence is TGTGCCAGCAGCCGCGACCATAATGGCTACACCTTC.

This clonotype was seen repeatedly, ten times or more. This rearrangement joins TRBV4-2 to TRBJ2-1; TRBD1 matches at 9 bases. J gave up 7 bases and V 1 base, and 11 bases lay outside the gene matches. Germline loops: CDR1 LGHNA, CDR2 YNFKEQ. CDR3 length equals 17 residues. CDR3 protein: CASSQVSETGGWNEQFF. The DNA for the CDR3 is TGTGCCAGCAGCCAAGTTTCAGAGACAGGGGGTTGGAATGAGCAGTTCTTC.

A word on this clonotype: One end of the junction is discordant with germline, which a read error may explain. The chain links TRBV7-9 to TRBJ2-1; 11 nucleotides agree with TRBD2. Per germline, CDR1 SEHNR and CDR2 FQNEAQ (reference sequence). CDR3 length: 14 residues. For the CDR3, the DNA is TGTGCCAGCAGCCCACTAGCGGGGGTCAATGAGCAGTTGTTC. Translation: CASSPLAGVNEQLF.

This clonotype was observed many times. The gene calls are TRBV29-1 and TRBJ1-2; no clear D gene. V gave up 0 bases and J gave up 5 bases, with 10 bases separating them. Germline V gives CDR1 SQVTM, CDR2 ANQGSEA. CDR3 length equals 13 residues. CDR3 protein: CSVEDLPGYGYTF. The CDR3 nucleotides read TGCAGCGTTGAAGATCTTCCGGGGTATGGCTACACCTTC.